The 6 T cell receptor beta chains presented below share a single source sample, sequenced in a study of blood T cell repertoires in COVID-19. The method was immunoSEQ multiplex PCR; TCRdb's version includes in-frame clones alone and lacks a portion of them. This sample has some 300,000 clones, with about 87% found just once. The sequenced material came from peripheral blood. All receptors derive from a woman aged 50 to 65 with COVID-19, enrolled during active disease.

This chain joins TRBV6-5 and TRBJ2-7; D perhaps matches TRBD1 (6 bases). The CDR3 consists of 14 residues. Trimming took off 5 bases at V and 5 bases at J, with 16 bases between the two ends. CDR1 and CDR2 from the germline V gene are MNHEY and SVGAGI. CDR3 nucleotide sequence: TGTGCCAGCAGTACGCTACAGGGACCGCACGAGCAGTACTTC. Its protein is CASSTLQGPHEQYF.

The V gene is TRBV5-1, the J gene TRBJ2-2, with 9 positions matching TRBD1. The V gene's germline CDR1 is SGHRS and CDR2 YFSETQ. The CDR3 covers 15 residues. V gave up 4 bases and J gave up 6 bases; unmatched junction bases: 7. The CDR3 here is CASSPGQGRAGELFF. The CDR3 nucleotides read TGCGCCAGCAGCCCGGGACAGGGAAGGGCCGGGGAGCTGTTTTTT. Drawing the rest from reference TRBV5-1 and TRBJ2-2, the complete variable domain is KAGVTQTPRYLIKTRGQQVTLSCSPISGHRSVSWYQQTPGQGLQFLFEYFSETQRNKGNFPGRFSGRQFSNSRSEMNVSTLELGDSALYLCASSPGQGRAGELFFGEGSRLTVL.

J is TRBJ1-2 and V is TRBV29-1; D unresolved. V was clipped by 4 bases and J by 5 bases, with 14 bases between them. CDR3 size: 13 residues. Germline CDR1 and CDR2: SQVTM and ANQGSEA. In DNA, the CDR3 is TGCAGCGTTGGCCAGGCGTCCTTATATGGCTACACCTTC. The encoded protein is CSVGQASLYGYTF.

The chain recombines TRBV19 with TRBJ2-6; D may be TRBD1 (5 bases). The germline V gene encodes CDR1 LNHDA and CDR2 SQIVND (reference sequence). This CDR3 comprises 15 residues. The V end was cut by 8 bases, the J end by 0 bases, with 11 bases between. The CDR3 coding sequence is TGTGCCAGTCGGCAGGGAACCTCTGGGGCCAACGTCCTGACTTTC. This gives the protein CASRQGTSGANVLTF.

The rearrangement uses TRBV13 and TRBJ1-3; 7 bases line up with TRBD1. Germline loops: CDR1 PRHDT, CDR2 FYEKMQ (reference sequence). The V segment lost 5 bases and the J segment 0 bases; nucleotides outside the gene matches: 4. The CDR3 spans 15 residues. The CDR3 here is CASSQTGSSGNTIYF. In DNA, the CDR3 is TGTGCCAGCAGCCAGACAGGGAGCTCTGGAAACACCATATATTTT. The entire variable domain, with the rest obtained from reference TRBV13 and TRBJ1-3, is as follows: AAGVIQSPRHLIKEKRETATLKCYPIPRHDTVYWYQQGPGQDPQFLISFYEKMQSDKGSIPDRFSAQQFSDYHSELNMSSLELGDSALYFCASSQTGSSGNTIYFGEGSWLTVV.

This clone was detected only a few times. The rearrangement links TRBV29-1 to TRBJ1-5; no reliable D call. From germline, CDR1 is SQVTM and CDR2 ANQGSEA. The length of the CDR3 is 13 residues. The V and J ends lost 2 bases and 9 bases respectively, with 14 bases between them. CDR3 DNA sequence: TGCAGCGTTGAACCCGAGGCAGGAGGGCCCCAGCATTTT. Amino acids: CSVEPEAGGPQHF.